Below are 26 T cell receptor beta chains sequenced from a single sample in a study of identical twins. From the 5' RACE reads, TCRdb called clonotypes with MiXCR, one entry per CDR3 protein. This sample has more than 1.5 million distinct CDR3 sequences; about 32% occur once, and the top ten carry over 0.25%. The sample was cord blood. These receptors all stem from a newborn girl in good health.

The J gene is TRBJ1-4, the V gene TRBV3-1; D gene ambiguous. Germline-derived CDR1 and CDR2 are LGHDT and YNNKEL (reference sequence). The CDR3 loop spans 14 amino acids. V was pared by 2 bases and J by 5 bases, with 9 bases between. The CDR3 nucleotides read TGTGCCAGCAGCCAACGCAGTGGAAATGAAAAACTGTTTTTT. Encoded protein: CASSQRSGNEKLFF.

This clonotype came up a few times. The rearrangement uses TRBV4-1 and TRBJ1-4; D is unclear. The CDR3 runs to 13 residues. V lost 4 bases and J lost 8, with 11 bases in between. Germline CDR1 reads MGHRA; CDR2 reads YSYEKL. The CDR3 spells CASSPRFAEKLFF. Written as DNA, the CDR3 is TGCGCCAGCAGCCCCCGCTTTGCCGAAAAACTGTTTTTT.

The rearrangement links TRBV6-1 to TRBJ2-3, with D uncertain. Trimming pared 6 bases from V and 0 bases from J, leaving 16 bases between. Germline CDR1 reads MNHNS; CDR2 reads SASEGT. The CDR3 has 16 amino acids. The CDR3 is CASRMRLLTSTDTQYF. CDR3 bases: TGTGCCAGCAGGATGCGGCTATTGACTAGCACAGATACGCAGTATTTT.

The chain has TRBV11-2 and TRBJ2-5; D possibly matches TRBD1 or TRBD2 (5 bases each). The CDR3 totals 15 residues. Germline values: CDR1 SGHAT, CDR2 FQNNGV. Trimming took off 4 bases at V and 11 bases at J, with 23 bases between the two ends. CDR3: CASSSPGRAGNEQYF. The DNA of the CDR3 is TGTGCCAGCAGCTCCCCTGGCAGGGCGGGCAATGAGCAGTACTTC.

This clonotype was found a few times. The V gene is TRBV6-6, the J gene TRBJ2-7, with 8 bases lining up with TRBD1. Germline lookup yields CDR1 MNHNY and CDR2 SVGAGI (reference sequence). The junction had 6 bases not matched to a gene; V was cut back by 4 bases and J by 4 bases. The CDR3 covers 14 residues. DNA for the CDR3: TGTGCCAGCAGTTTACAACGGACAGGGTACGAGCAGTACTTC. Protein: CASSLQRTGYEQYF.

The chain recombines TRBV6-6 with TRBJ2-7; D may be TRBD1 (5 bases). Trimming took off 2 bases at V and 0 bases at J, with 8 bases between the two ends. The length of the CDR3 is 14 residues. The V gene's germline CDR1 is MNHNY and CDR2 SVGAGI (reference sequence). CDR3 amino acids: CASSYGARSYEQYF. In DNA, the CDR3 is TGTGCCAGCAGTTACGGGGCACGCTCCTACGAGCAGTACTTC.

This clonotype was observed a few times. The CDR3 loop reads CASSPGAGFSTEAFF. The DNA for the CDR3 is TGCGCCAGCAGCCCCGGCGCAGGGTTTAGCACTGAAGCTTTCTTT. The chain joins TRBV5-1 to TRBJ1-1; D might be TRBD1 (5 bases). The CDR3 totals 15 residues. Trimming removed 4 bases at V and 4 bases at J, with 17 bases between. The germline V gene has CDR1 SGHRS and CDR2 YFSETQ.

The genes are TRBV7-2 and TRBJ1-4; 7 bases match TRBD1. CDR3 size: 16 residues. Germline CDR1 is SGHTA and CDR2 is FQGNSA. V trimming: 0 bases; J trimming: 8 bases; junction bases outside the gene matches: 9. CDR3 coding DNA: TGTGCCAGCAGCTTAGCTGACAGGGCGGGTGGGGAAAAACTGTTTTTT. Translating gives CASSLADRAGGEKLFF.

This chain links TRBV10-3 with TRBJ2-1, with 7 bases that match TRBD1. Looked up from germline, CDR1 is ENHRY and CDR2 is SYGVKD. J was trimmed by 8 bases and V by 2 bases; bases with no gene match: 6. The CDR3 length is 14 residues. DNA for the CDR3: TGTGCCATCAGTGAGGCCAGACAGGGCGATGAGCAGTTCTTC. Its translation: CAISEARQGDEQFF.

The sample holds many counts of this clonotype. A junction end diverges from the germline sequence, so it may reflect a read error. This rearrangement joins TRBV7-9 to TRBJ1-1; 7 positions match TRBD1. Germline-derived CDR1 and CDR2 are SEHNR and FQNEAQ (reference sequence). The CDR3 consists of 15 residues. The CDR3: CASSLGAGGNTEAFF. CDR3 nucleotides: TGTGCCAGCAGTTTAGGGGCAGGGGGGAACACTGAAGCTTTCTTT.

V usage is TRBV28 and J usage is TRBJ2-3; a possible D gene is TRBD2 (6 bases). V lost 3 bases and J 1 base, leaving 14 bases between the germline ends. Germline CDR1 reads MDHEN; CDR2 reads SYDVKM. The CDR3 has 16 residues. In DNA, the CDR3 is TGTGCCAGCAGTTTGCCCTTACGGAGGGGCACAGATACGCAGTATTTT. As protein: CASSLPLRRGTDTQYF.

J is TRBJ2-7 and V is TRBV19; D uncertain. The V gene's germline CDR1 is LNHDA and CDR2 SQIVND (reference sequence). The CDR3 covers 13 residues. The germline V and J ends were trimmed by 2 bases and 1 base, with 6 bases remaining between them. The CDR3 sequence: CASSIRHSYEQYF. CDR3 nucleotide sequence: TGTGCCAGTAGTATACGACATTCCTACGAGCAGTACTTC. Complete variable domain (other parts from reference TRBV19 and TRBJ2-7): DGGITQSPKYLFRKEGQNVTLSCEQNLNHDAMYWYRQDPGQGLRLIYYSQIVNDFQKGDIAEGYSVSREKKESFPLTVTSAQKNPTAFYLCASSIRHSYEQYFGPGTRLTVT.

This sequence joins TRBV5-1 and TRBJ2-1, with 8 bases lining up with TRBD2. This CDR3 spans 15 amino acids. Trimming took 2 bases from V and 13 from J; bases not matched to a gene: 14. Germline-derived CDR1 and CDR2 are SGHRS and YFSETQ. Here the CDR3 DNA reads TGCGCCAGCAGCTTAGCGGGGGTGTTCCAAGAGACCCAGTTCTTC. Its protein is CASSLAGVFQETQFF.

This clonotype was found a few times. The CDR3 sequence is CASLAGGTYEQYF. The CDR3, as DNA: TGTGCCAGCCTAGCGGGGGGGACCTACGAGCAGTACTTC. J is TRBJ2-7 and V is TRBV13; 12 bases line up with TRBD2. CDR3 size: 13 residues. V lost 8 bases to trimming and J lost 2 bases; unmatched junction nucleotides: 1. Germline-derived CDR1 and CDR2 are PRHDT and FYEKMQ (reference sequence).

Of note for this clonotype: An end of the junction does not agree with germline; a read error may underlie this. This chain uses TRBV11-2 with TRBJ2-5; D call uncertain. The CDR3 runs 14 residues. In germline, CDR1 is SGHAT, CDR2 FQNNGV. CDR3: CTSSLAPSIETQYF. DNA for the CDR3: TGTACCAGCAGCTTAGCTCCCAGCATCGAGACCCAGTACTTC.

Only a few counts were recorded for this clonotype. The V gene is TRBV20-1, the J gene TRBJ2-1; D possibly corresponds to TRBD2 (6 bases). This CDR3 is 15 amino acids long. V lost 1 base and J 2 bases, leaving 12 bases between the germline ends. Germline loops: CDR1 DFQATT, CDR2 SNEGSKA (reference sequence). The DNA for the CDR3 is TGCAGTGCTAGAGTAGGGGCGGGGACCTACAATGAGCAGTTCTTC. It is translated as CSARVGAGTYNEQFF.

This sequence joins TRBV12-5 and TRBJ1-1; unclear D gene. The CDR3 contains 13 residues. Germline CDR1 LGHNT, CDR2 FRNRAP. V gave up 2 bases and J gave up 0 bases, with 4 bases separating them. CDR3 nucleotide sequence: TGTGCTAGTGGTTTGACAGTGAACACTGAAGCTTTCTTT. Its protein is CASGLTVNTEAFF.

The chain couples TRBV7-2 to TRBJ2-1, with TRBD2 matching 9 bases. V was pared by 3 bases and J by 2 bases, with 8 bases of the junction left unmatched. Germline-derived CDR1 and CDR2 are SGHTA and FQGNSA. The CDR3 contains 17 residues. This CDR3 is CASSLYPGLAPYNEQFF. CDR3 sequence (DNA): TGTGCCAGCAGCTTGTACCCGGGACTAGCCCCCTACAATGAGCAGTTCTTC.

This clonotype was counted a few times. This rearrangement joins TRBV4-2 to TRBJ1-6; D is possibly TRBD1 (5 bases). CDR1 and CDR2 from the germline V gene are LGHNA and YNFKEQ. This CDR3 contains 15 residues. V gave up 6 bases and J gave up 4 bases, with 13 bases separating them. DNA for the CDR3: TGTGCCAGCAGGTGGGGCGCCAATTATAATTCACCCCTCCACTTT. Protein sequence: CASRWGANYNSPLHF.

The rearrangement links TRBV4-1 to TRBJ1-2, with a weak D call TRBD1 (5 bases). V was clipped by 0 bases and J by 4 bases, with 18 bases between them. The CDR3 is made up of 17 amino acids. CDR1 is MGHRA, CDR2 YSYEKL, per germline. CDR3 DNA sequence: TGCGCCAGCAGCCAAGATCTAACAGGAGCTCGACTCTATGGCTACACCTTC. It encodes CASSQDLTGARLYGYTF.

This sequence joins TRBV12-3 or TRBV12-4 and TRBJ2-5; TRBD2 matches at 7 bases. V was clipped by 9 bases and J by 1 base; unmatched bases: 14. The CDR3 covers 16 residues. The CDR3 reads CASPSLGGSLQETQYF. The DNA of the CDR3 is TGTGCCAGTCCCTCCCTCGGGGGGTCACTCCAAGAGACCCAGTACTTC.

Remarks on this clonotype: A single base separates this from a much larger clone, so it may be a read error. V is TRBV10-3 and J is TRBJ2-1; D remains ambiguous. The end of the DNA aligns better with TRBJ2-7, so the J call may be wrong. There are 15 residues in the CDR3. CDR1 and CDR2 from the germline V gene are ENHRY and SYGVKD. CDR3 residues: CAISEFDATYNEQYF. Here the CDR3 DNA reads TGTGCCATCAGTGAGTTTGACGCCACCTACAATGAGCAGTACTTC.

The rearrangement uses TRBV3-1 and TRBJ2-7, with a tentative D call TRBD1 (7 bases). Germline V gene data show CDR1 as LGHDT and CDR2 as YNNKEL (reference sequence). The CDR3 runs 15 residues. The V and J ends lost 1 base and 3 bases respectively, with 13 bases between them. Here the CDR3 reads CASSQGRGAIYEQYF. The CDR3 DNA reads TGTGCCAGCAGCCAAGGCAGGGGGGCCATCTACGAGCAGTACTTC.

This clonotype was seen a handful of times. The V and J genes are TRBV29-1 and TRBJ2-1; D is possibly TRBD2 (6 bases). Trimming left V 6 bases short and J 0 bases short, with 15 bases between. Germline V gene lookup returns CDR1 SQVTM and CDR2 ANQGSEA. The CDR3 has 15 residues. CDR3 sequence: CSVPSRGNSYNEQFF. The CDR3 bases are TGCAGCGTCCCCAGCCGGGGGAACTCCTACAATGAGCAGTTCTTC.

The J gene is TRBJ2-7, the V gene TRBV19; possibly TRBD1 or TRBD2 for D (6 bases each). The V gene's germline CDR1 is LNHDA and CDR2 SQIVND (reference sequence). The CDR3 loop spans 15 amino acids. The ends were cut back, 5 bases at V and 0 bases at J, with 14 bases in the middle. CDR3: CASSAGHPLSYEQYF. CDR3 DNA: TGTGCCAGTAGTGCGGGACACCCCCTCTCCTACGAGCAGTACTTC. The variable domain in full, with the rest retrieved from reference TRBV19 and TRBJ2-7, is DGGITQSPKYLFRKEGQNVTLSCEQNLNHDAMYWYRQDPGQGLRLIYYSQIVNDFQKGDIAEGYSVSREKKESFPLTVTSAQKNPTAFYLCASSAGHPLSYEQYFGPGTRLTVT.

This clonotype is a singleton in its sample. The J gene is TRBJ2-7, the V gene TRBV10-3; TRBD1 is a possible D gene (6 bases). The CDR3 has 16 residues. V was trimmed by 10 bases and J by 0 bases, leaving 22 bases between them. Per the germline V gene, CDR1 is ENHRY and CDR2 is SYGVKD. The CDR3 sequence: CATQGPRGASSYEQYF. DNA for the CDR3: TGTGCCACCCAGGGCCCCAGGGGCGCGAGCTCCTACGAGCAGTACTTC.